This T cell receptor beta chain was observed in a study of cytotoxic CD8 clonotypes in ibrutinib-treated CLL (dated by TCRdb to the early 2020s). Some background on the complete study: The cohort had 11 to 12 relapsed/refractory and 15 treatment-naive patients; some 17 were IGHV unmutated. Responses were partial in some 24 patients and complete in 2; after median approximately 69 months follow-up, 14 stayed in remission and approximately twelve progressed. Response samples were obtained after a median of roughly eleven months of treatment, with a range of about 6 to 36 months. On average, each sample had a few hundred thousand productive templates and roughly 95,000 productive rearrangements. Longitudinal samples were available for about 30% of the roughly 86 trial participants. Cryopreserved peripheral blood mononuclear cells were obtained before treatment, at response, and at either sustained remission or disease progression. All remission and progressive disease samples were collected while patients were still receiving ibrutinib. What the work shows at the level of the full study, not this receptor alone: An increase in clonality was observed at ibrutinib response, with clonality remaining stable during sustained remission and falling back toward baseline at progression. Baseline clonality exceeded that of age-matched healthy donors and correlated strongly with circulating CD8+ T-cell counts. Public clonotypes were rare and either contracted or stayed stable during treatment, and the rise in clonality at ibrutinib response reflected the expansion of private clonotypes. Lymph node repertoires were not examined, and the timing of sampling was not matched between patients in sustained remission and those whose disease progressed.

In the case of this clone: The specificity of this receptor is unknown. Base quality data are lacking; no much larger clone is found one base away.

The goal of deep resolution MiSeq sequencing was a depth between 1 in 1 million and 1 in 200,000 T cells, and coverage averaged 10x per clonotype. The immunoSEQ hsTCRB Kit was used to generate TCR beta libraries. In the paper's pipeline: The data were analyzed with ImmunoSEQ Analyzer and ImmunoSEQ Data Assistant, and V, D and J gene assignments followed IMGT definitions. Clonality was computed as one minus normalized Shannon entropy of productive rearrangement frequencies, ranging from 0 to 1. Public clonotype analysis was restricted to overrepresented clonotypes comprising at least 0.05% of each patient's repertoire. Some 13 age-matched healthy donor repertoires from immuneACCESS served as clonality controls. TCRdb took this table from immuneACCESS and kept in-frame rearrangements with V and J called. Such tables lack part of the clones; where checked against another copy, unresolved V genes explain under half of the gap, and the rest is unexplained. The V and J calls and clone size are taken from that table; D and trimming were inferred from the DNA. A total of some 170,000 clones appear in this sample, approximately 91% of them only once. 3% of the sample goes to the ten largest clones.

This specimen's time point label, per the study, means: progressive disease on ibrutinib. For TCR beta library preparation, approximately 2.2 micrograms of genomic DNA were isolated from cryopreserved PBMCs. High-throughput TCR beta sequencing was performed on longitudinal blood samples from CLL patients receiving ibrutinib monotherapy. The patients were enrolled in a single-center, open-label phase 2 trial of ibrutinib monotherapy. The germline V gene (reference sequence) specifies LNHDA as CDR1 and SQIVND as CDR2. Reading from cysteine to phenylalanine, the CDR3 counts 17 amino acids. This entry keeps only the CDR3 DNA: 51 bases, framed from base 1. V trim: 5 bases; J trim: 4 bases; unmatched bases: 9.

The sequence came from a human donor with chronic lymphocytic leukemia. The sequence joins TRBV19 to TRBJ1-5; 12 of the junction bases match TRBD1. Sequencing was performed on PBMCs, taken at disease progression, from a patient treated with ibrutinib. DNA sequence: TGTGCCAGTAGTTCATGGGACAGGGGGCAACGGAATCAGCCCCAGCATTTT. Its coded protein is CASSSWDRGQRNQPQHF. The variable domain in full, with residues beyond the CDR3 obtained from the reference TRBV19 and TRBJ1-5 genes, is DGGITQSPKYLFRKEGQNVTLSCEQNLNHDAMYWYRQDPGQGLRLIYYSQIVNDFQKGDIAEGYSVSREKKESFPLTVTSAQKNPTAFYLCASSSWDRGQRNQPQHFGDGTRLSIL.